The clone carrying this T cell receptor beta chain occurred a few times. Assay: immunoSEQ multiplex PCR; the TCRdb copy retains only in-frame clones and omits some. The table records about 220,000 clones, 80% of them present only once. The data originate from a study of blood T cell repertoires in COVID-19. The CDR3 is 16 residues long. Germline assignment: CDR1 SGHRS and CDR2 YFSETQ. Trimming cost V 0 bases and J 1 base; bases outside gene matches: 4. The receptor's source is a woman between 65 and 79 years old with acute or convalescent COVID-19. The sequenced sample was peripheral blood. The chain carries TRBV5-1 and TRBJ1-3, with TRBD1 identical over 7 bases. The CDR3 DNA is TGCGCCAGCAGCTTGGGTATACAGGGGTCTGGAAACACCATATATTTT. Its protein product is CASSLGIQGSGNTIYF.